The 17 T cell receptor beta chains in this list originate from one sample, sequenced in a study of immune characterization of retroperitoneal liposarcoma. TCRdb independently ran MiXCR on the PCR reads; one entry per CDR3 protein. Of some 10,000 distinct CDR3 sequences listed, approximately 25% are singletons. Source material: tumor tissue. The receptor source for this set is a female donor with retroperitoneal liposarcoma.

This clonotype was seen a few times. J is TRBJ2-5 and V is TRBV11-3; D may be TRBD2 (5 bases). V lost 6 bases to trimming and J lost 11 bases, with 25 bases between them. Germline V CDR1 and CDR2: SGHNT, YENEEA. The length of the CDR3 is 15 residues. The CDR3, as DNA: TGTGCCAGCAGGGCCGAGGGTGCCTCCTACAATGAGCAGTACTTC. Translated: CASRAEGASYNEQYF.

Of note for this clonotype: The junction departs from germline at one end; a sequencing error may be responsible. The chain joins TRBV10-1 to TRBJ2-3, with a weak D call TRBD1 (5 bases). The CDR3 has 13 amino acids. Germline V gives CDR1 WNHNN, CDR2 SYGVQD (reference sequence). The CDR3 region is CASSEGHSYEQCF. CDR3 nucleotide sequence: TGCGCCAGCAGTGAGGGACACTCCTACGAGCAGTGTTTT.

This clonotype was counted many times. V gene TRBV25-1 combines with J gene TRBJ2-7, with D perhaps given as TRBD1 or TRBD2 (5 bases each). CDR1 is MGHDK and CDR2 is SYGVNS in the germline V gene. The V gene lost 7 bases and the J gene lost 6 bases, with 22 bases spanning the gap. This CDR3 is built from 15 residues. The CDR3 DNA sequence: TGTGCCAGCATGGGTTATGGGGGTGTTGATGGCGAGCAGTACTTC. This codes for CASMGYGGVDGEQYF.

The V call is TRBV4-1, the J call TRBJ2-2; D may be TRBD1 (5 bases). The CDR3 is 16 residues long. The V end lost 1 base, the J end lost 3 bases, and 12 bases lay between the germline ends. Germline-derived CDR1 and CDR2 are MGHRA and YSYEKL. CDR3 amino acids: CASSQGTRTHTGELFF. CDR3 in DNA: TGCGCCAGCAGCCAAGGGACACGGACCCACACCGGGGAGCTGTTTTTT.

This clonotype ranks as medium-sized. DNA of the CDR3: TGTGCCAGCAGCTTAGGAGCAGAGACCCAGTACTTC. Its protein product is CASSLGAETQYF. J is TRBJ2-5 and V is TRBV7-2; D is unclear. Looked up from germline, CDR1 is SGHTA and CDR2 is FQGNSA. Deletions cut 1 base from V and 4 bases from J, with 4 bases between. This CDR3 has 12 amino acids. The variable domain in full, with the rest retrieved from reference TRBV7-2 and TRBJ2-5, is GAGVSQSPSNKVTEKGKDVELRCDPISGHTALYWYRQSLGQGLEFLIYFQGNSAPDKSGLPSDRFSAERTGGSVSTLTIQRTQQEDSAVYLCASSLGAETQYFGPGTRLLVL.

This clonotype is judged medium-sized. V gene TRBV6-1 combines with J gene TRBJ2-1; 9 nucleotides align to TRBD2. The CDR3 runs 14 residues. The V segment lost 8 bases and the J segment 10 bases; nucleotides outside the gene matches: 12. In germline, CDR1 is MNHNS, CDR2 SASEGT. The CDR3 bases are TGTGCCAGCGTCCAAGCTAGCGGGGCCTACGAGCAGTTCTTC. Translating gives CASVQASGAYEQFF.

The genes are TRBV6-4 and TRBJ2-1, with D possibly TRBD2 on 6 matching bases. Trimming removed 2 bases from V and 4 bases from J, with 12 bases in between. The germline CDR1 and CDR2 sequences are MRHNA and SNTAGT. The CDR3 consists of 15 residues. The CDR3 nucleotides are TGTGCCAGCAGTGACGGGCGGGGTAGGTACAATGAGCAGTTCTTC. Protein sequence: CASSDGRGRYNEQFF.

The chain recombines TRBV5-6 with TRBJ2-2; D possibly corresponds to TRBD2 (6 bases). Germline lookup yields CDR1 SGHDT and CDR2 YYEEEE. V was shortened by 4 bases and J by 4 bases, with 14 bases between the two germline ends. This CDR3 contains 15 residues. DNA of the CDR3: TGTGCCAGCAGCCCGGCCGGGGGTGGCACCGGGGAGCTGTTTTTT. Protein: CASSPAGGGTGELFF.

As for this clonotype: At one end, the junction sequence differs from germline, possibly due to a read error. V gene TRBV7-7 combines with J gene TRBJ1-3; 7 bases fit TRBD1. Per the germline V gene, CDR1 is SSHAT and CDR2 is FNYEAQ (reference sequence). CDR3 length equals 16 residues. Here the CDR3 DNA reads TGTGCTAGCAGCCCCTACACTGGACAGGCTGGAAACACCATATATTTT. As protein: CASSPYTGQAGNTIYF.

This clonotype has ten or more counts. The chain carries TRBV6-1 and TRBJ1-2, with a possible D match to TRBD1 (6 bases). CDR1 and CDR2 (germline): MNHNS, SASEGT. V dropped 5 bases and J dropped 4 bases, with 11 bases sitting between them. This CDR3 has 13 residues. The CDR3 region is CASSTDSTYGYTF. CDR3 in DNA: TGTGCCAGCAGTACGGACAGCACCTATGGCTACACCTTC.

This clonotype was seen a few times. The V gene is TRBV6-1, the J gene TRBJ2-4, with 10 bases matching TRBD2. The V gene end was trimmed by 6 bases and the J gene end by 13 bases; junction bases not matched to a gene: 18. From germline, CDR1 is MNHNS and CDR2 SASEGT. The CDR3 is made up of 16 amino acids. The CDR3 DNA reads TGTGCCAGCAGCCCATCTAGCGGGAGAGCCTACAATGAGCAGTACTTC. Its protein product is CASSPSSGRAYNEQYF.

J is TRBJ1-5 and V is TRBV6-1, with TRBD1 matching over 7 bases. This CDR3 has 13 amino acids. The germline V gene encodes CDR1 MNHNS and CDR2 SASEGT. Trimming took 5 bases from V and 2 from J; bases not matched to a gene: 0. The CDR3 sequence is CASSTGGNQPQHF. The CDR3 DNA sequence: TGTGCCAGCAGTACAGGGGGCAATCAGCCCCAGCATTTT.

CDR3 in amino acids: CASSLRRIQETQYF. The DNA for the CDR3 is TGTGCCAGCAGTTTAAGGAGGATTCAAGAGACCCAGTACTTC. The chain joins TRBV12-3 or TRBV12-4 to TRBJ2-5; D perhaps matches TRBD2 (5 bases). Trimming shortened V by 2 bases and J by 2 bases, and 9 bases separated the two germline ends. The CDR3 extends over 14 amino acids.

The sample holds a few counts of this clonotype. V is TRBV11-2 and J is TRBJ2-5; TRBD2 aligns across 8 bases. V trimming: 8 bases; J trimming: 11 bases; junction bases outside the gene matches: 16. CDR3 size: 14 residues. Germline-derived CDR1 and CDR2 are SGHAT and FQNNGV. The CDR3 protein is CASAGPRGVWEQYF. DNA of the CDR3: TGTGCCAGCGCCGGTCCGCGGGGGGTTTGGGAGCAGTACTTC. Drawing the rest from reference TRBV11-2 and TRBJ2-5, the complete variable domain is EAGVAQSPRYKIIEKRQSVAFWCNPISGHATLYWYQQILGQGPKLLIQFQNNGVVDDSQLPKDRFSAERLKGVDSTLKIQPAKLEDSAVYLCASAGPRGVWEQYFGPGTRLLVL.

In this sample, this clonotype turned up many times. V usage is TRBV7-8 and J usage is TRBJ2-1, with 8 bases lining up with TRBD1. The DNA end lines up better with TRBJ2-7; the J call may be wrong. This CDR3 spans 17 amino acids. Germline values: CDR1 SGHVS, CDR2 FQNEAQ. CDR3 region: CASSPSGQGPGYNEQYF. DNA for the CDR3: TGTGCCAGCAGCCCCAGTGGACAGGGACCGGGTTACAATGAGCAGTACTTC.

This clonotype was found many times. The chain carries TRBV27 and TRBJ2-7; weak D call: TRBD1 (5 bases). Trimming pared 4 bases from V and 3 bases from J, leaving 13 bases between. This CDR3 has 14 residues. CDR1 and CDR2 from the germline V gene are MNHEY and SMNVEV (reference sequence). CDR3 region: CASSYRQGHYEQYF. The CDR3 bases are TGTGCCAGCAGTTATCGCCAGGGCCACTACGAGCAGTACTTC.

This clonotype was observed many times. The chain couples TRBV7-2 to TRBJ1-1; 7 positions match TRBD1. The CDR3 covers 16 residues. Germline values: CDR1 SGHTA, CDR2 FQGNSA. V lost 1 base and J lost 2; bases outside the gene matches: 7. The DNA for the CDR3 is TGTGCCAGCAGCTTAGTGGAGGGGGCGCGTAACACTGAAGCTTTCTTT. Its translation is CASSLVEGARNTEAFF.